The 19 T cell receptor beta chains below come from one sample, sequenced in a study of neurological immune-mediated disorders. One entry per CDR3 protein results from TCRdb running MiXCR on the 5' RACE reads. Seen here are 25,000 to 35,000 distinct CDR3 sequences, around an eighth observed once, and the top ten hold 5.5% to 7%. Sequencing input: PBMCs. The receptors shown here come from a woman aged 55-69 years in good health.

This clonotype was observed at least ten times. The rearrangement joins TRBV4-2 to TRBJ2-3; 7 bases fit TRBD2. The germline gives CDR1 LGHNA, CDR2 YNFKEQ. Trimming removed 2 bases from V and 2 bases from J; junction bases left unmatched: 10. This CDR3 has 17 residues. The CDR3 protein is CASSQRGYGGNTDTQYF. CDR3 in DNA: TGTGCCAGCAGCCAAAGAGGGTACGGGGGGAACACAGATACGCAGTATTTT.

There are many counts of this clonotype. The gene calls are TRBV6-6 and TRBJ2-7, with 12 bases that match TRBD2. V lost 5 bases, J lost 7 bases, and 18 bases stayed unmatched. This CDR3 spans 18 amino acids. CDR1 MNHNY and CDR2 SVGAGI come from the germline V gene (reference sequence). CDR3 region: CASSEGDRRTSGVYEQYF. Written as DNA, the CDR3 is TGTGCCAGCAGTGAGGGCGATCGCAGGACTAGCGGGGTTTATGAGCAGTACTTC.

Written as DNA, the CDR3 is TGTGCCAGCAGCCCTAGGACTAGCGGGGGGGCACGCGGGACCCAGTACTTC. It translates to CASSPRTSGGARGTQYF. This sequence joins TRBV4-2 and TRBJ2-5, with 15 bases fitting TRBD2. The ends lost 4 bases at V and 7 bases at J; junction bases unmatched: 10. The CDR3 is 17 residues long. The germline gives CDR1 LGHNA, CDR2 YNFKEQ.

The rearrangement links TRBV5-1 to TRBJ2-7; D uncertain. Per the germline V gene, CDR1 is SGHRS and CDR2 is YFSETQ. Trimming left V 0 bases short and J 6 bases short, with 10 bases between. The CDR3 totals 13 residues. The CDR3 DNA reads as TGCGCCAGCAGCTTGGTCGGCGTGGGCGAGCAGTACTTC. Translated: CASSLVGVGEQYF.

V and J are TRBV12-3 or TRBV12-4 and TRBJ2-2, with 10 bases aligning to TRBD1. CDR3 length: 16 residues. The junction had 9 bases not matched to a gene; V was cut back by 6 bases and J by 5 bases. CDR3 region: CASSLWRDRGTGELFF. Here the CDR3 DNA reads TGTGCCAGCAGCCTATGGAGGGACAGGGGAACCGGGGAGCTGTTTTTT.

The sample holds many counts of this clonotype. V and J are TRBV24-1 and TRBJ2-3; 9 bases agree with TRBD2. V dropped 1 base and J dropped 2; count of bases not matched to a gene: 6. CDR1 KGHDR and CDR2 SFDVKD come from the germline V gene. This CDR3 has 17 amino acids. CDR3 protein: CATSDFKVAGVTDTQYF. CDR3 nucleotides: TGTGCCACCAGTGATTTTAAAGTAGCGGGGGTCACAGATACGCAGTATTTT.

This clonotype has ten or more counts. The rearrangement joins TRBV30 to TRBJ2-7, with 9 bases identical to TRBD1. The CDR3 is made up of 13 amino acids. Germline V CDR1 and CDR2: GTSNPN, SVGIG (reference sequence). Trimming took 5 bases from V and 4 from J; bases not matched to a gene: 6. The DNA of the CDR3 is TGTGCCTGGGATAGACAGGGGGGATACGAGCAGTACTTC. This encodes CAWDRQGGYEQYF.

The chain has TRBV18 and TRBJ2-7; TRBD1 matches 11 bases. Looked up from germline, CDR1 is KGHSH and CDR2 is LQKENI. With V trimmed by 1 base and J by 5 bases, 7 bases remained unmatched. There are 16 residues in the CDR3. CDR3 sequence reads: CASSPLGTGGSNEQYF. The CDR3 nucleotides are TGTGCCAGCTCACCACTTGGGACAGGGGGTAGCAACGAGCAGTACTTC.

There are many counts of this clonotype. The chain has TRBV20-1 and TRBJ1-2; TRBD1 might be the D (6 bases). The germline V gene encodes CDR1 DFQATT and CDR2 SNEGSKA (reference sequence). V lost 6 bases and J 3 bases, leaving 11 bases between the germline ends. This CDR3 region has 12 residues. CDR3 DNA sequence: TGCAGTGCAGGGGGTGGGGACTATGGCTACACCTTC. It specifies CSAGGGDYGYTF.

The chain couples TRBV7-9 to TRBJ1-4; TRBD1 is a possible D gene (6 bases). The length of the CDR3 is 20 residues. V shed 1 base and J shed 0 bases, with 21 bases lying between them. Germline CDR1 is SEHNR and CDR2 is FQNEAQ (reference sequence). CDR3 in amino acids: CASSLEGEKGRGTTNEKLFF. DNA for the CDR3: TGTGCCAGCAGCTTAGAAGGAGAGAAGGGCAGGGGAACAACTAATGAAAAACTGTTTTTT.

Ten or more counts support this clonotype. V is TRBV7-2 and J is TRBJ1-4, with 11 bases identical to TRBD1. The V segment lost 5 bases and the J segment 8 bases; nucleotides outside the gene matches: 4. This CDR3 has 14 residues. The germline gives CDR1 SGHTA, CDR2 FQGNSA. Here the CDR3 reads CASSPGTGGEKLFF. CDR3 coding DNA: TGTGCCAGCAGCCCCGGGACAGGGGGAGAAAAACTGTTTTTT. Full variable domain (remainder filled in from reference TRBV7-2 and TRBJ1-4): GAGVSQSPSNKVTEKGKDVELRCDPISGHTALYWYRQSLGQGLEFLIYFQGNSAPDKSGLPSDRFSAERTGGSVSTLTIQRTQQEDSAVYLCASSPGTGGEKLFFGSGTQLSVL.

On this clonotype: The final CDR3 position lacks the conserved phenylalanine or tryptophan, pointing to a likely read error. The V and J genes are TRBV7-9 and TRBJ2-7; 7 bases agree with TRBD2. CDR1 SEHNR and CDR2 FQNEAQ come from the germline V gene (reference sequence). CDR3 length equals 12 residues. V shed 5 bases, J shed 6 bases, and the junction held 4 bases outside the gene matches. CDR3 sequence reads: CASSPGGSEQYS. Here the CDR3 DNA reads TGTGCCAGCAGCCCCGGGGGGAGCGAGCAGTACTCC.

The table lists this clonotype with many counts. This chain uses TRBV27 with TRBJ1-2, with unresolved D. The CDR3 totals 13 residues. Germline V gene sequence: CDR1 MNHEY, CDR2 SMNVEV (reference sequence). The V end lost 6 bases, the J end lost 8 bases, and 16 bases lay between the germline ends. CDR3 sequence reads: CASSPSPVWGYTF. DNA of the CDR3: TGTGCCAGCAGCCCTAGCCCCGTTTGGGGCTACACCTTC.

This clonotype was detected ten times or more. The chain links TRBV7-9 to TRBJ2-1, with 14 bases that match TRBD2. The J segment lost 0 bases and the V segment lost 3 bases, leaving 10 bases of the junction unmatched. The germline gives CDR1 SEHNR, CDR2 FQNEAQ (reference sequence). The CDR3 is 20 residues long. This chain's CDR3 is CASSFRLAGGTPSSYNEQFF. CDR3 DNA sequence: TGTGCCAGCAGCTTCAGACTAGCGGGGGGGACTCCCAGCTCCTACAATGAGCAGTTCTTC.

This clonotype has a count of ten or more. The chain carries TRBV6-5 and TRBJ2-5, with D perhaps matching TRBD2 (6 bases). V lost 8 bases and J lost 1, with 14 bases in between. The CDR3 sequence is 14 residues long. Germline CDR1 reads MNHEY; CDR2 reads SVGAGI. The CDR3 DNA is TGTGCCAGCCGGGGTAGCGGAGGCCAAGAGACCCAGTACTTC. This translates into CASRGSGGQETQYF.

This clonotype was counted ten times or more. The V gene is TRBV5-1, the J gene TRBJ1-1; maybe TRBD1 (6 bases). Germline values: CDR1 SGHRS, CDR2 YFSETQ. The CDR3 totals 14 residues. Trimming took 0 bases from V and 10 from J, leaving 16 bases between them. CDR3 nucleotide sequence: TGCGCCAGCAGCTTGGACCCGCTACAGGGAAGAGCTTTCTTT. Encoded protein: CASSLDPLQGRAFF.

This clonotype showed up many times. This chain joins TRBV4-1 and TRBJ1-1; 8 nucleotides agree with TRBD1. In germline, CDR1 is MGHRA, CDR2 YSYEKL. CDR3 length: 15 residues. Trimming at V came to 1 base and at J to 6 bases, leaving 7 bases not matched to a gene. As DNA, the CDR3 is TGCGCCAGCAGCCAAGGAGGAGGACAGGGCCCTGAAGCTTTCTTT. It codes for CASSQGGGQGPEAFF.

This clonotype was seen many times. This CDR3 is CASTPQGIKNIQYF. CDR3 nucleotide sequence: TGTGCCTCGACACCCCAGGGGATCAAAAACATTCAGTACTTC. J is TRBJ2-4 and V is TRBV12-3 or TRBV12-4; D perhaps matches TRBD1 (6 bases). The CDR3 length is 14 residues. The ends were cut back, 11 bases at V and 3 bases at J, with 17 bases in the middle.

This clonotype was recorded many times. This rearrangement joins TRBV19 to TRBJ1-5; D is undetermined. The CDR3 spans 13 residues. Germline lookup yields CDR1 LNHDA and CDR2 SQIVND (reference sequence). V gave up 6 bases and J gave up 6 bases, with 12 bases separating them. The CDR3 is CASSRDVRQPQHF. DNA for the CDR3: TGTGCCAGTAGCAGAGACGTCCGTCAGCCCCAGCATTTT.